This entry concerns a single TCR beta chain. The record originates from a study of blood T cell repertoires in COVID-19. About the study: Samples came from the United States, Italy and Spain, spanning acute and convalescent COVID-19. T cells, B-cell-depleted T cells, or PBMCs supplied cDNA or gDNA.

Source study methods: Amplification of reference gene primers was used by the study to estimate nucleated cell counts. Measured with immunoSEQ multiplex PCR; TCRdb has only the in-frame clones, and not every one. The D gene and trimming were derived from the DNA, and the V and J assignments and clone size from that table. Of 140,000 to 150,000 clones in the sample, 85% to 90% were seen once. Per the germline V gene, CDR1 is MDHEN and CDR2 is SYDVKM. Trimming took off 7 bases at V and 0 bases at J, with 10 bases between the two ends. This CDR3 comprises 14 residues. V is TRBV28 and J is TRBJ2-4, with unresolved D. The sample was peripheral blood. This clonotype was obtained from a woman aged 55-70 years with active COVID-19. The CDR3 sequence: CASNPSLAKNIQYF. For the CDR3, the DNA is TGTGCCAGCAATCCCTCCTTAGCCAAAAACATTCAGTACTTC.